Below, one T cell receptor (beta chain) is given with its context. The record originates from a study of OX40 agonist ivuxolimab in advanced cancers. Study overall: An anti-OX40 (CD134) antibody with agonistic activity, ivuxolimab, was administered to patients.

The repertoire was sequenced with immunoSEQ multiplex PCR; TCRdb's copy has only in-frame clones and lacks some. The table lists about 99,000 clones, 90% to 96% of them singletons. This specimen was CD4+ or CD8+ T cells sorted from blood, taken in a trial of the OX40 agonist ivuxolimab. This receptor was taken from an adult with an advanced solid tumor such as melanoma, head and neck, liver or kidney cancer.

The CDR3 DNA follows: TGTGCCAGCAGTCTCTCGACTAGCGGGAGTGTCTACGAGCAGTACTTC. The encoded protein is CASSLSTSGSVYEQYF. This chain joins TRBV27 and TRBJ2-7; TRBD2 agrees at 12 bases. The CDR3 is 16 amino acids. The germline gives CDR1 MNHEY, CDR2 SMNVEV (reference sequence). J was trimmed by 3 bases and V by 5 bases; bases with no gene match: 8.